This T cell receptor (beta chain) was found in a study of blood T cell repertoires in COVID-19. Study overall: Sites in the United States, Italy and Spain provided acute and convalescent COVID-19 samples. Sources were T cells, B-cell-depleted T cells, or PBMCs; the material itself was cDNA or gDNA.

Original data processing: The assay estimated nucleated cells by amplifying reference gene primers. Generated by immunoSEQ multiplex PCR, the TCRdb table keeps only in-frame clones and is missing some. Clonal size and the V and J genes are those of that table, whereas D and trimming came from the DNA. The sample includes around 170,000 clones, under 85% of them seen just once. The CDR3 consists of 17 residues. From germline, CDR1 is MDHEN and CDR2 SYDVKM. V shed 7 bases and J 4 bases; nucleotides not matched to a gene: 13. The rearrangement uses TRBV28 and TRBJ1-6; 7 bases line up with TRBD1. This TCR was sampled from a man aged 65 to 85 who had recovered from COVID-19. Sequences were obtained from peripheral blood. The chain's CDR3 is CASTSTFPGQYNSPLHF. In DNA form, the CDR3 reads TGTGCCAGCACCTCAACCTTTCCGGGACAGTATAATTCACCCCTCCACTTT.